This note documents a single T cell receptor beta chain sequence. This entry belongs to a study of CD8 T cells in Susac syndrome. An input of about 0.45 to 1 ug of RNA was subjected to reverse transcription using random hexamers. TCRdb re-called the immunoSEQ multiplex PCR reads through MiXCR, storing one row per CDR3 protein. The table lists about 130,000 distinct CDR3 sequences, around 94% of them singletons. The source material was CD8+ T cells from PBMCs. The source is a human donor with Susac syndrome.

CDR3 sequence: CAWTIGIGVYTGELFF. DNA for the CDR3: TGTGCCTGGACCATCGGGATAGGGGTATACACCGGGGAGCTGTTTTTT. This sequence joins TRBV30 and TRBJ2-2, with D tentatively TRBD1 or TRBD2 (5 bases each). Germline V lookup: CDR1 GTSNPN, CDR2 SVGIG (reference sequence). V was shortened by 4 bases and J by 3 bases, with 18 bases between the two germline ends. This CDR3 region has 16 residues. Together with reference TRBV30 and TRBJ2-2, the CDR3 gives the full variable domain: SQTIHQWPATLVQPVGSPLSLECTVEGTSNPNLYWYRQAAGRGLQLLFYSVGIGQISSEVPQNLSASRPQDRQFILSSKKLLLSDSGFYLCAWTIGIGVYTGELFFGEGSRLTVL.